A selection of T cell receptor beta chains follows, all from one sample in a study of blood T cell repertoires in COVID-19. Assay used: immunoSEQ multiplex PCR; TCRdb lists only in-frame clones, some missing. The sample lists about 190,000 clones; more than 75% were seen once. Sequencing was done on a sample of PBMCs or T cells enriched from blood (not recorded which). These receptors were taken from a woman aged 50 to 60 with acute COVID-19. Each CDR3 is given with its conserved first and last residue. The D gene is left open where the match is weak. Size tells how often a clone was seen (once, few, many) or the class of an expanded clone, and some rows leave it out.

v_call	clone_size	d_call	j_call	cdr3_nt	cdr3_aa
TRBV11-3	-	TRBD2	TRBJ2-5	TGTGCCAGCAGCCCAGGGACTAGCGGGGGGATAAAAGAGACCCAGTACTTC	CASSPGTSGGIKETQYF
TRBV11-3	-	-	TRBJ2-1	TGTGCCAGCAGCCCCCTCGGGCTTGGGGGGGCCGACAATGAGCAGTTCTTC	CASSPLGLGGADNEQFF
TRBV7-6	-	TRBD1	TRBJ2-2	TGTGCCAGCAGCTTCGGACAGGCGAACACCGGGGAGCTGTTTTTT	CASSFGQANTGELFF
TRBV24-1	-	-	TRBJ2-3	TGTGCCACCAGTTTACAGGGCCCGGGGATAGAGGCGCAGTATTTT	CATSLQGPGIEAQYF
TRBV6-5	-	-	TRBJ2-5	TGTGCCAGCAGTTACTCGAAATGGCCCCCCCAAGAGACCCAGTACTTC	CASSYSKWPPQETQYF
TRBV5-5	once	TRBD1	TRBJ2-2	TGTGCCAGCAGCCGACAGGGTTCTACCGGGGAGCTGTTTTTT	CASSRQGSTGELFF
TRBV25-1	-	TRBD2	TRBJ2-1	TGTGCCAGCCTGGGGACTAGCGGGGACAATGAGCAGTTCTTC	CASLGTSGDNEQFF
TRBV7-8	-	TRBD1	TRBJ1-6	TGTGCCAGCAGCCCGGGACAGAATAATTCACCCCTCCACTTT	CASSPGQNNSPLHF
TRBV18	-	-	TRBJ1-6	TGTGCCAGCTCACCAGAAGAGAATTCACCCCTCCACTTT	CASSPEENSPLHF
TRBV27	-	-	TRBJ2-3	TGTGCCAGCAGTTTACGGGGGTCGGGCACAGATACGCAGTATTTT	CASSLRGSGTDTQYF
TRBV7-2	once	TRBD1	TRBJ1-3	TGTGCCAGCAGTTGGGGGGACAGCAGCAACACCATATATTTT	CASSWGDSSNTIYF